The rows below give T cell receptor beta chains drawn from one sample of a study of technical replicates of blood from several donors. The repertoire was sequenced with immunoSEQ multiplex PCR; TCRdb's copy has only in-frame clones and lacks some. The top ten hold 0.2% to 0.3% of the sample, which has 65,000 to 90,000 clones, 93% seen once. Sequencing input: T cells isolated from PBMCs. These TCRs come from a human donor in good health. The CDR3 runs from the conserved cysteine through the conserved F or W. The D gene is left open where the match is weak. Clone size appears in some rows only: once, few, many, or a class for an expanded clone.

TRBJ2-7 | NA | NA | 18 | TRBV7-9 | CASSSNIMEGAISYEQYF | TGTGCCAGCAGCTCCAACATCATGGAGGGGGCGATCTCCTACGAGCAGTACTTC
TRBJ2-3 | NA | NA | 15 | TRBV4-2 | CASSQGEERENTQYF | TGTGCCAGCAGCCAAGGGGAGGAAAGGGAGAATACGCAGTATTTT
TRBJ2-1 | NA | NA | 15 | TRBV2 | CASSADSNSYNEQFF | TGTGCCAGCAGTGCCGACAGCAACTCCTACAATGAGCAGTTCTTC
TRBJ2-2 | TRBD1 | NA | 21 | TRBV23-1 | CASSQFLTSGGTGVGTGELFF | TGCGCCAGCAGTCAATTTCTAACTTCGGGGGGGACAGGGGTTGGTACCGGGGAGCTGTTTTTT
TRBJ1-6 | TRBD1 | NA | 16 | TRBV2 | CASSGGTGGGNSPLHF | TGTGCCAGCAGTGGGGGAACAGGGGGCGGTAATTCACCCCTCCACTTT
TRBJ1-3 | NA | NA | 15 | TRBV9 | CASSAYLTGGNTIYF | TGTGCCAGCTCCGCTTACCTCACAGGTGGAAACACCATATATTTT
TRBJ2-2 | TRBD2 | NA | 17 | TRBV7-2 | CASSLFFGLAAHGELFF | TGTGCCAGCAGCTTATTCTTCGGACTAGCGGCTCACGGGGAGCTGTTTTTT
TRBJ1-2 | NA | NA | 13 | TRBV9 | CASSVRGNYGYTF | TGTGCCAGCAGCGTCAGGGGTAACTATGGCTACACCTTC
TRBJ2-2 | NA | NA | 13 | TRBV9 | CATSPLQTGELFF | TGTGCCACCTCCCCCCTCCAGACCGGGGAGCTGTTTTTT
TRBJ1-2 | NA | NA | 13 | TRBV25-1 | CASTGGQAYGYTF | TGTGCCAGCACCGGAGGCCAGGCATATGGCTACACCTTC
TRBJ2-1 | NA | NA | 15 | TRBV19 | CASSRGKRSYNEQFF | TGTGCCAGTAGCCGGGGGAAGCGGAGCTACAATGAGCAGTTCTTC
TRBJ1-2 | NA | NA | 15 | TRBV10-3 | CATREGIGANYGYTF | TGTGCCACTCGGGAGGGAATAGGGGCTAACTATGGCTACACCTTC
TRBJ2-7 | TRBD2 | NA | 18 | TRBV11-3 | CASSLDPSWGGDSYEQYF | TGTGCCAGCAGCTTAGATCCCAGTTGGGGGGGTGATTCCTACGAGCAGTACTTC
TRBJ1-1 | NA | NA | 14 | TRBV10-3 | CAIKETEGLTEAFF | TGTGCCATCAAAGAGACGGAGGGACTCACTGAAGCTTTCTTT
TRBJ2-2 | TRBD1 | once | 16 | TRBV15 | CATSRDGQGFPGELFF | TGTGCCACCAGCAGAGACGGACAGGGGTTCCCCGGGGAGCTGTTTTTT
TRBJ1-4 | NA | NA | 15 | TRBV5-1 | CASSLGGITNEKLFF | TGCGCCAGCAGCTTGGGAGGGATAACTAATGAAAAACTGTTTTTT
TRBJ1-1 | NA | once | 15 | TRBV2 | CASRPTGYMNTEAFF | TGTGCCAGCAGGCCGACGGGGTACATGAACACTGAAGCTTTCTTT
TRBJ1-1 | NA | NA | 14 | TRBV9 | CASSVGGTGTEAFF | TGTGCCAGCAGCGTAGGGGGGACTGGGACTGAAGCTTTCTTT
TRBJ2-7 | TRBD2 | NA | 16 | TRBV11-2 | CASSLASGGSGYEQYF | TGTGCCAGCAGCTTAGCTAGCGGGGGGTCTGGCTACGAGCAGTACTTC
TRBJ1-6 | TRBD1 | NA | 19 | TRBV10-1 | CASRTRDRVTKSYNSPLHF | TGCGCCAGCAGGACCCGGGACAGGGTGACGAAGTCCTATAATTCACCCCTCCACTTT
TRBJ2-5 | TRBD1 | NA | 15 | TRBV2 | CASSSGTGMQETQYF | TGTGCCAGCAGCTCTGGGACAGGGATGCAAGAGACCCAGTACTTC
TRBJ2-7 | TRBD1 | NA | 17 | TRBV28 | CASSLFSGQGGGSRQYF | TGTGCCAGCAGTTTATTTTCTGGACAGGGTGGTGGCTCCAGGCAGTACTTC
TRBJ1-3 | NA | once | 16 | TRBV6-5 | CASSSQGLFSGNTIYF | TGTGCCAGCAGTTCCCAGGGATTATTCTCTGGAAACACCATATATTTT
TRBJ1-4 | TRBD1 | NA | 14 | TRBV6-6 | CASSWDRGGEKLFF | TGTGCCAGCAGTTGGGACAGGGGAGGTGAAAAACTGTTTTTT
TRBJ2-1 | TRBD2 | NA | 16 | TRBV5-1 | CASSQASGSSYNEQFF | TGCGCCAGCAGCCAAGCTAGCGGGAGCTCCTACAATGAGCAGTTCTTC
TRBJ2-2 | NA | NA | 15 | TRBV6-5 | CASSYGRGRTGELFF | TGTGCCAGCAGTTACGGCAGGGGTAGGACCGGGGAGCTGTTTTTT
TRBJ2-7 | TRBD2 | NA | 15 | TRBV28 | CASSLGTSGSYEQYF | TGTGCCAGCAGTTTAGGGACTAGCGGGAGTTACGAGCAGTACTTC
TRBJ2-7 | NA | NA | 14 | TRBV14 | CASRPSGGSYEQYF | TGTGCCAGCAGGCCGTCCGGGGGTTCCTACGAGCAGTACTTC
TRBJ2-7 | NA | NA | 13 | TRBV2 | CANYGGGPYEQYF | TGTGCCAACTATGGGGGGGGGCCCTACGAGCAGTACTTC
TRBJ1-2 | NA | NA | 16 | TRBV30 | CAWVPSTAEYTYGYTF | TGTGCCTGGGTCCCCTCGACAGCCGAATATACCTATGGCTACACCTTC
TRBJ2-3 | TRBD1 | once | 18 | TRBV9 | CASSRRDRGPFSTDTQYF | TGTGCCAGCAGTCGGAGGGACAGGGGACCATTTAGCACAGATACGCAGTATTTT
TRBJ1-1 | TRBD1 | few | 14 | TRBV6-5 | CASRPTGVYTEAFF | TGTGCCAGCAGACCTACAGGGGTTTACACTGAAGCTTTCTTT
TRBJ2-3 | NA | NA | 13 | TRBV5-1 | CASSSRLADTQYF | TGCGCCAGCAGCTCCCGCCTCGCGGATACGCAGTATTTT
TRBJ1-1 | NA | NA | 12 | TRBV29-1 | CSVELGTDEAFF | TGCAGCGTTGAACTAGGGACTGACGAAGCTTTCTTT
TRBJ1-5 | NA | NA | 16 | TRBV19 | CASSMRSWGLGQPQHF | TGTGCCAGTAGTATGAGATCCTGGGGCCTAGGTCAGCCCCAGCATTTT
TRBJ2-7 | NA | once | 13 | TRBV5-4 | CASSLNRVHEQYF | TGTGCCAGCAGCTTGAATCGGGTCCACGAGCAGTACTTC
TRBJ2-1 | NA | NA | 16 | TRBV4-1 | CASSQKGAGGYNEQFF | TGCGCCAGCAGCCAAAAGGGGGCGGGGGGTTACAATGAGCAGTTCTTC
TRBJ1-2 | NA | once | 14 | TRBV6-5 | CASLDSRGYYGYTF | TGTGCCAGCTTGGATAGCAGGGGCTACTATGGCTACACCTTC
TRBJ1-5 | NA | NA | 11 | TRBV27 | CASSLRQPQHF | TGTGCCAGCAGTTTACGGCAGCCCCAGCATTTT
TRBJ2-7 | NA | NA | 13 | TRBV7-2 | CASRGVFSYEQYF | TGTGCCAGCAGAGGGGTTTTCTCCTACGAGCAGTACTTC
TRBJ2-7 | TRBD1 | NA | 15 | TRBV10-3 | CAIREQDRGTYEQYF | TGTGCCATCAGGGAACAAGACAGGGGCACCTACGAGCAGTACTTC
TRBJ1-1 | TRBD1 | NA | 15 | TRBV18 | CASSLLTGGEIVAFF | TGTGCCAGCTCGCTATTAACAGGGGGCGAAATTGTAGCTTTCTTT
TRBJ2-7 | TRBD2 | NA | 14 | TRBV6-5 | CASSRSGRVYEQYF | TGTGCCAGCAGCCGTAGCGGGAGAGTTTACGAGCAGTACTTC
TRBJ2-2 | TRBD2 | NA | 18 | TRBV25-1 | CASSERRPDWAGGGELFF | TGTGCCAGCAGTGAAAGAAGGCCCGACTGGGCGGGAGGCGGGGAGCTGTTTTTT
TRBJ2-7 | NA | many | 13 | TRBV11-3 | CASSSSSTYEQYF | TGTGCCAGCAGCTCCTCGAGTACCTACGAGCAGTACTTC
TRBJ2-2 | TRBD1 | NA | 16 | TRBV5-5 | CASSRTGTANTGELFF | TGTGCCAGCAGTCGGACCGGGACAGCGAACACCGGGGAGCTGTTTTTT
TRBJ2-3 | TRBD1 | NA | 14 | TRBV28 | CASRTGTDTDTQYF | TGTGCCAGCAGAACCGGGACAGACACAGATACGCAGTATTTT
TRBJ1-2 | TRBD1 | NA | 14 | TRBV28 | CASSGQGAAYGYTF | TGTGCCAGCAGTGGGCAGGGGGCGGCCTATGGCTACACCTTC
TRBJ1-5 | NA | NA | 15 | TRBV7-5 | CVRSHPRDRGQPQHF | TGTGTCAGAAGCCATCCCCGCGACAGGGGACAGCCCCAGCATTTT